This T cell receptor beta chain was captured by sequencing in a study of blood T cell repertoires in COVID-19. On the study more broadly: PBMCs, B-cell-depleted T cells, or T cells provided the cDNA or gDNA that made up the material.

In germline, CDR1 is SGHNT, CDR2 YYREEE (reference sequence). With V trimmed by 1 base and J by 4 bases, 4 bases remained unmatched. The CDR3 runs 15 residues. Study processing details: Estimates of nucleated cell counts were drawn from the amplification of reference gene primers. Profiling relied on immunoSEQ multiplex PCR, and the TCRdb table lists in-frame clones only, not all of them. That table gives V, J and clone size, and the DNA gave D and trimming. The top ten clones hold roughly 0.6% of a sample with about 150,000 clones, 80% of them seen once. V and J are TRBV5-4 and TRBJ1-4, with 7 bases identical to TRBD1. The receptor comes from a man aged 60-69 years with acute or convalescent COVID-19. Source material: peripheral blood. In DNA form, the CDR3 reads TGTGCCAGCAGCTTGAAAGCAGGGGGTAATGAAAAACTGTTTTTT. This encodes CASSLKAGGNEKLFF.